The rows below give T cell receptor beta chains drawn from one sample of a study of shared clonotypes between healthy human individuals. The assay was immunoSEQ multiplex PCR, and TCRdb's table has in-frame clones only and misses some. The table records about 2 million clones, approximately 94% of them present only once. Input material: naive CD8+ T cells sorted from blood. These receptors originate from a man aged 18 to 29 in good health. CDR3s include the opening cysteine and the closing phenylalanine or tryptophan. Fields, in order: clone size, J gene, D gene, V gene, CDR3 DNA, CDR3 protein. A D gene is named only where the DNA matches it firmly. Clone sizes are given selectively: once, few, many, or a class where the clone is expanded.

>.|TRBJ2-7|.|TRBV7-9
TGTGCCAGCGAAACAGGGTCCTCCTACGAGCAGTACTTC
CASETGSSYEQYF
>.|TRBJ2-3|TRBD2|TRBV6-1
TGTGCCAGCGGCAGCGGGGGGGCCACGGATACGCAGTATTTT
CASGSGGATDTQYF
>.|TRBJ1-1|.|TRBV7-9
TGTGCCAGCAGCTCCGACAGGTTTGAAGCTTTCTTT
CASSSDRFEAFF
>.|TRBJ2-1|TRBD2|TRBV19
TGTGCCAGTAGTTTGAGCGGGAGTCTGCATGAGCAGTTCTTC
CASSLSGSLHEQFF
>.|TRBJ1-1|.|TRBV11-2
TGTGCCAGCAGCCCAACTCAAGGGAGGTACACTGAAGCTTTCTTT
CASSPTQGRYTEAFF
>.|TRBJ2-7|.|TRBV10-1
TGCGCCAGCAGTGATTCCGGGGAAGCGAACGAGCAGTACTTC
CASSDSGEANEQYF
>.|TRBJ1-1|.|TRBV7-3
TGTGCCAGCAACCTCCGGGCAGGTAACACTGAAGCTTTCTTT
CASNLRAGNTEAFF
>.|TRBJ2-3|TRBD2|TRBV5-1
TGCGCCAGCAGCTTGATACTAGCGGAACCTAGCACAGATACGCAGTATTTT
CASSLILAEPSTDTQYF
>.|TRBJ2-2|.|TRBV4-1
TGCGCCAGCAGCATCCATCCCACAACCCTCATGGGGTCCGGGGAGCTGTTTTTT
CASSIHPTTLMGSGELFF
>.|TRBJ2-7|.|TRBV11-2
TGTGCCAGCAGCCCCCGTTTCGCGGGGGCTCCCTACGAGCAGTACTTC
CASSPRFAGAPYEQYF
>.|TRBJ1-1|.|TRBV6-6
TGTGCCATAGGACGGGAGTTCACTGAAGCTTTCTTT
CAIGREFTEAFF
>.|TRBJ2-5|TRBD2|TRBV30
TGTGCCTGGACATTGGCGGGAGGTGGGGAGACCCAGTACTTC
CAWTLAGGGETQYF
>.|TRBJ1-4|.|TRBV6-5
TGTGCCAGCAGTTTTTCGGTTTTAGGTGAAAAACTGTTTTTT
CASSFSVLGEKLFF
>.|TRBJ1-2|TRBD1|TRBV27
TGTGCCAGCAGTTCGGGGACAGGGGGTTCTGGCTACACCTTC
CASSSGTGGSGYTF
>.|TRBJ2-2|.|TRBV4-3
TGCGCCAGCAGCCAAGACAGGGAGGGGAGGACAGCCGGGGAGCTGTTTTTT
CASSQDREGRTAGELFF
>.|TRBJ1-1|.|TRBV28
TGTGCCAGCAGAACTCCCCTCGAAGGGCGAAGGAACACTGAAGCTTTCTTT
CASRTPLEGRRNTEAFF
>few|TRBJ1-1|.|TRBV19
TGTGCCAGCGGGCGTCCTGAAGCTTTCTTT
CASGRPEAFF
>.|TRBJ2-1|.|TRBV13
TGTGCCGGTTATCGGGGGGCGAGATACAATGAGCAGTTCTTC
CAGYRGARYNEQFF
>.|TRBJ2-7|.|TRBV5-6
TGTGCCAGCAGCGCCCGGGACGGGACCTACGAGCAGTACTTC
CASSARDGTYEQYF
>once|TRBJ2-5|.|TRBV11-3
TGTGCCAGCAGCTTAGCGGGAGTCGGAGAGACCCAGTACTTC
CASSLAGVGETQYF
>once|TRBJ2-1|TRBD1|TRBV29-1
TGCAGCGTGGCAGGACAGGGGAATGAGCAGTTCTTC
CSVAGQGNEQFF
>.|TRBJ2-7|TRBD2|TRBV10-1
TGCGCCAGGGTAGCCCGGGAGGGCTTCAACTACGAGCAGTACTTC
CARVAREGFNYEQYF
>.|TRBJ1-1|.|TRBV11-3
TGTGCCAGCAGCTTACACGCCGGGCTTGAAGCTTTCTTT
CASSLHAGLEAFF
>.|TRBJ1-1|.|TRBV7-9
TGTGCCAGCAGAATAGTAGACACTGAAGCTTTCTTT
CASRIVDTEAFF
>.|TRBJ1-5|.|TRBV6-6
TGTGCCAGCAGTTATGAGGGTCAGGTACGTCAGCCCCAGCATTTT
CASSYEGQVRQPQHF
>.|TRBJ2-5|.|TRBV6-1
TGTGCCAGCAGTCGGGAGACCACGATAAAAGAGACCCAGTACTTC
CASSRETTIKETQYF
>.|TRBJ1-1|.|TRBV5-1
TGCGCCAGCAGCTTGATGGGCGGGGACTCCATGAACACTGAAGCTTTCTTT
CASSLMGGDSMNTEAFF
>.|TRBJ2-1|.|TRBV2
TGTGCCAGCAGTGAAGGAGATGAGCAGTTCTTC
CASSEGDEQFF
>.|TRBJ1-3|TRBD1|TRBV5-6
TGTGCCAGCAGCTTTGGGACAGGCAGTGTTGGAAACACCATATATTTT
CASSFGTGSVGNTIYF
>.|TRBJ2-7|TRBD1|TRBV6-5
TGTGCCAGCAGCGGGGGAGCAGGGGGCCACGTCGAGCAGTACTTC
CASSGGAGGHVEQYF
>.|TRBJ1-2|.|TRBV13
TGTGCCAGCAGCCCCCGGGAGGGAGGCGGCTACACCTTC
CASSPREGGGYTF
>.|TRBJ1-2|.|TRBV6-5
TGTGCCAGCGGTTTTACCATGGGGTGGGGCTACACCTTC
CASGFTMGWGYTF
>.|TRBJ1-2|.|TRBV4-3
TGCGCCAGCAGCCAAGATCAATCAGCCGGGAGTGGCTACACCTTC
CASSQDQSAGSGYTF
>.|TRBJ2-7|.|TRBV13
TGTGCCAGCAGCTCGACGGAGTCCTACGAGCAGTACTTC
CASSSTESYEQYF
>.|TRBJ2-7|TRBD2|TRBV5-4
TGTGCCAGCAGCGTGGGTACTAGCGAGTCCTACGAGCAGTACTTC
CASSVGTSESYEQYF
>once|TRBJ1-2|TRBD1|TRBV2
TGTGCCACATCAGGGGGAGCTAACTATGGCTACACCTTC
CATSGGANYGYTF
>.|TRBJ2-1|.|TRBV7-8
TGTGCCAGCAGCTTAGCATCGGAACTAGTTGGGAATGAGCAGTTCTTC
CASSLASELVGNEQFF
>.|TRBJ2-7|TRBD2|TRBV5-1
TGCGCCAGCAGCTTGGTACTAGCGGGGGCCGAGCAGTACTTC
CASSLVLAGAEQYF
>.|TRBJ1-6|.|TRBV27
TGTGCCAGCAGTTTAGGCCCGGGGAATCAACATTCACCCCTCCACTTT
CASSLGPGNQHSPLHF
>.|TRBJ1-1|.|TRBV5-4
TGTGCCAGCAGCTGGGGGGACATTTCTGAAGCTTTCTTT
CASSWGDISEAFF
>.|TRBJ1-4|.|TRBV4-3
TGCGCCAGCAGCCAAAGATTCGGTGTTGTGGAAACTAATGAAAAACTGTTTTTT
CASSQRFGVVETNEKLFF
>.|TRBJ2-5|TRBD1|TRBV2
TGTGCCAGCAGTGAAGAGGTAGGGGGCGAAGAGACCCAGTACTTC
CASSEEVGGEETQYF
>.|TRBJ2-7|.|TRBV4-1
TGCGCCAGCAGCTACTCTATTCAGGGATTTTCCTACGAGCAGTACTTC
CASSYSIQGFSYEQYF
>.|TRBJ1-1|.|TRBV6-5
TGTGCCAGCGAAGGGGGTTGGAGCACTGAAGCTTTCTTT
CASEGGWSTEAFF
>.|TRBJ2-7|.|TRBV2
TGTGCCAGCCGAGCTCGGACGGTTTACGAGCAGTACTTC
CASRARTVYEQYF
>.|TRBJ2-1|TRBD2|TRBV7-2
TGTGCCAGCAGCTTAGCGGGAGGGCCTTACAATGAGCAGTTCTTC
CASSLAGGPYNEQFF
>once|TRBJ2-7|.|TRBV6-6
TGTGCCAGCAGTTACAGACAATTACCGTACGAGCAGTACTTC
CASSYRQLPYEQYF
>.|TRBJ2-1|.|TRBV11-2
TGTGCCAGCAGCTTAGGAGTTAGAAACAATGAGCAGTTCTTC
CASSLGVRNNEQFF
>.|TRBJ2-3|.|TRBV7-8
TGTGCCAGCAGCTTAATGACTATTCCCACAGATACGCAGTATTTT
CASSLMTIPTDTQYF
>.|TRBJ2-7|.|TRBV12-5
TGTGCTAGTGGTCCAATGGGTTACGAGCAGTACTTC
CASGPMGYEQYF
>few|TRBJ1-2|.|TRBV19
TGTGCCAGTAGGGGCGATGGCTACACCTTC
CASRGDGYTF
>.|TRBJ1-4|.|TRBV7-9
TGTGCCAGCAGTCTAGGTGGTCCCCAGGAAAAACTGTTTTTT
CASSLGGPQEKLFF
>.|TRBJ1-2|.|TRBV4-3
TGCGCCAGCAGCCAAGGTTTGGAGACTTTCGCTTTCTTC
CASSQGLETFAFF
>once|TRBJ2-5|.|TRBV14
TGTGCCAGCAGCGGAAGGGGGGTGGAGACCCAGTACTTC
CASSGRGVETQYF